This TCR beta chain appears in the sequencing data of a study of CD8+ T cells in alopecia areata. The germline CDR1 and CDR2 sequences are SGHRS and YFSETQ. This CDR3 has 15 residues. V shed 0 bases and J shed 0 bases, with 9 bases lying between them. Sequencing relied on a cDNA template that was reverse transcribed from extracted RNA. Data came from immunoSEQ multiplex PCR; TCRdb stores just in-frame clones and leaves some out. The sample consists of about 200,000 clones, more than 45% of them appearing once. Treatment given: oral pan-JAK inhibitor, 5-10 mg twice daily. Lesional scalp tissue (obtained by punch biopsy) and peripheral blood were collected from alopecia areata patients.

The sequenced sample was CD4+ T cells sorted from blood, obtained at week 24, from a patient treated with tofacitinib. The chain is built from TRBV5-1 and TRBJ1-1; D not certain. The clonotype was recovered from a human donor with alopecia areata. The CDR3 nucleotides read TGCGCCAGCAGCTTGGATCGGGCTATGAACACTGAAGCTTTCTTT. It translates to CASSLDRAMNTEAFF. Full variable domain (remainder filled in from reference TRBV5-1 and TRBJ1-1): KAGVTQTPRYLIKTRGQQVTLSCSPISGHRSVSWYQQTPGQGLQFLFEYFSETQRNKGNFPGRFSGRQFSNSRSEMNVSTLELGDSALYLCASSLDRAMNTEAFFGQGTRLTVV.